Listed below are T cell receptor beta chains from one sample, sequenced in a study of blood T cell repertoires in COVID-19. The repertoire was sequenced with immunoSEQ multiplex PCR; TCRdb's copy has only in-frame clones and lacks some. The repertoire holds some 290,000 clones, with about 90% as singletons. Sequenced input: peripheral blood. The receptors derive from a woman aged 25 to 45 with COVID-19, enrolled during active disease. Each CDR3 is given with its conserved first and last residue. D genes are given only for firm matches. The listing skips clone size in some rows; elsewhere it reads once, few, many or a size class.

d_call | j_call | v_call | clone_size | cdr3_length | cdr3_aa | cdr3_nt
TRBD1 | TRBJ1-1 | TRBV3-1/TRBV3-2 | NA | 14 | CASSRTGVGTEAFF | TGTGCCAGCAGCCGTACAGGGGTAGGCACTGAAGCTTTCTTT
NA | TRBJ1-2 | TRBV24-1 | NA | 14 | CATSDQQVGYGYTF | TGTGCCACCAGTGATCAGCAGGTCGGTTATGGCTACACCTTC
NA | TRBJ1-1 | TRBV9 | NA | 12 | CASSVERSGLFF | TGTGCCAGCAGCGTAGAGAGGTCAGGGCTATTCTTT
NA | TRBJ1-2 | TRBV7-8 | NA | 15 | CASSLTGGQWYGYTF | TGTGCCAGCAGCTTAACTGGCGGACAGTGGTATGGCTACACCTTC
NA | TRBJ1-6 | TRBV7-2 | once | 13 | CASRQGYNSPLHF | TGTGCCAGCAGACAGGGTTATAATTCACCCCTCCACTTT
NA | TRBJ1-1 | TRBV14 | NA | 13 | CASSLTLNTEAFF | TGTGCCAGCAGCCTTACTCTGAACACTGAAGCTTTCTTT
TRBD1 | TRBJ1-6 | TRBV27 | NA | 14 | CASSLDRGNSPLHF | TGTGCCAGCAGTTTGGACAGGGGTAATTCACCCCTCCACTTT
TRBD2 | TRBJ2-5 | TRBV30 | NA | 16 | CAWSNETSGYQETQYF | TGTGCCTGGAGTAACGAGACTAGCGGGTACCAAGAGACCCAGTACTTC
NA | TRBJ1-6 | TRBV30 | NA | 15 | CAWSVRSGDNSPLHF | TGTGCCTGGAGTGTACGGTCAGGGGATAATTCACCCCTCCACTTT
TRBD2 | TRBJ2-1 | TRBV28 | NA | 16 | CASSLTSIYSYNEQFF | TGTGCCAGCAGTCTGACTAGCATATACTCCTACAATGAGCAGTTCTTC
TRBD1 | TRBJ1-2 | TRBV7-9 | few | 15 | CASNQGDRVNYGYTF | TGTGCCAGCAACCAGGGGGACAGGGTGAACTATGGCTACACCTTC
NA | TRBJ1-1 | TRBV7-9 | NA | 14 | CASSPGQRNTEAFF | TGTGCCAGCAGCCCCGGACAACGGAACACTGAAGCTTTCTTT
NA | TRBJ2-7 | TRBV28 | NA | 13 | CASSTQGSYEQYF | TGTGCCAGCAGTACCCAGGGCTCCTACGAGCAGTACTTC
NA | TRBJ1-1 | TRBV12-5 | NA | 13 | CASGLDVVGATFF | TGTGCTAGTGGTTTGGATGTTGTAGGGGCGACTTTCTTT
TRBD1 | TRBJ1-6 | TRBV9 | NA | 15 | CASSVESRGTSPLHF | TGTGCCAGCAGCGTGGAGTCCAGGGGGACTTCACCCCTCCACTTT
TRBD2 | TRBJ2-7 | TRBV6-1 | NA | 14 | CASSDGTSGLEQYF | TGTGCCAGCAGTGATGGGACTAGCGGACTCGAGCAGTACTTC
NA | TRBJ1-6 | TRBV6-5 | few | 12 | CASSPGNSPLHF | TGTGCCAGCTCTCCGGGAAATTCACCCCTCCACTTT
TRBD1 | TRBJ1-3 | TRBV6-5 | NA | 14 | CASRMDRGGNTIYF | TGTGCCAGCAGGATGGACAGGGGTGGAAACACCATATATTTT
NA | TRBJ2-5 | TRBV14 | few | 16 | CASSQVGRAGQETQYF | TGTGCCAGCAGCCAAGTCGGCAGGGCAGGTCAAGAGACCCAGTACTTC
NA | TRBJ1-6 | TRBV16 | NA | 13 | CASSPSKAAPLHF | TGTGCCAGCAGCCCCTCCAAGGCGGCACCCCTCCACTTT
TRBD2 | TRBJ2-1 | TRBV5-1 | NA | 14 | CASSLGLATNEQFF | TGCGCCAGCAGCTTGGGACTAGCCACCAATGAGCAGTTCTTC
NA | TRBJ1-3 | TRBV18 | NA | 19 | CASSLDWTTPAYSGNTIYF | TGTGCCAGCTCCCTTGATTGGACAACGCCCGCCTACTCTGGAAACACCATATATTTT
TRBD2 | TRBJ2-3 | TRBV4-1 | NA | 16 | CASSLLAGATGDTQYF | TGCGCCAGCAGCCTCCTAGCGGGAGCAACGGGAGATACGCAGTATTTT
TRBD1 | TRBJ2-7 | TRBV19 | NA | 13 | CASTDRGSYEQYF | TGTGCCAGTACCGACAGGGGCTCCTACGAGCAGTACTTC
TRBD2 | TRBJ2-7 | TRBV9 | NA | 15 | CASSVVASGYNEQYF | TGTGCCAGCAGCGTAGTAGCTAGCGGGTACAACGAGCAGTACTTC
NA | TRBJ1-2 | TRBV2 | NA | 12 | CASSQGISSYTF | TGTGCCAGCAGTCAGGGGATTTCGAGCTACACCTTC
TRBD1 | TRBJ2-3 | TRBV6-6 | NA | 16 | CASSYRMGQGLDTQYF | TGTGCCAGCAGTTACCGAATGGGACAGGGGTTGGATACGCAGTATTTT
NA | TRBJ1-1 | TRBV3-1/TRBV3-2 | NA | 16 | CASSQAVELMNTEAFF | TGTGCCAGCAGCCAAGCGGTCGAGCTTATGAACACTGAAGCTTTCTTT
TRBD1 | TRBJ1-2 | TRBV6-5 | NA | 13 | CASRWDSNYGYTF | TGTGCCAGCAGGTGGGACAGTAACTATGGCTACACCTTC
TRBD1 | TRBJ2-3 | TRBV7-2 | NA | 15 | CASSDPGQGADTQYF | TGTGCCAGCAGCGATCCGGGACAGGGGGCAGATACGCAGTATTTT
NA | TRBJ2-7 | TRBV5-1 | NA | 13 | CASSLDSPLEQYF | TGCGCCAGCAGCTTGGATTCCCCCCTGGAGCAGTACTTC
TRBD2 | TRBJ2-7 | TRBV27 | once | 14 | CASSPGLARYEQYF | TGTGCCAGCAGTCCGGGACTAGCCCGATACGAGCAGTACTTC
TRBD2 | TRBJ2-2 | TRBV7-7 | NA | 16 | CASSSGLAGVTGELFF | TGTGCTAGCAGCTCAGGACTAGCGGGAGTGACCGGGGAGCTGTTTTTT
TRBD2 | TRBJ2-2 | TRBV7-6 | NA | 19 | CASSLEETSGNGEVGELFF | TGTGCCAGCAGCTTGGAAGAGACTAGCGGGAACGGTGAGGTCGGGGAGCTGTTTTTT
NA | TRBJ2-3 | TRBV7-9 | once | 14 | CASSSDRQSDTQYF | TGTGCCAGCAGTTCCGATCGACAGTCAGATACGCAGTATTTT
TRBD2 | TRBJ2-1 | TRBV3-1/TRBV3-2 | NA | 16 | CASSLGTSGNYNEQFF | TGTGCCAGCAGCCTAGGGACTAGCGGAAACTACAATGAGCAGTTCTTC
NA | TRBJ2-2 | TRBV18 | NA | 13 | CASSRQNTGELFF | TGTGCCAGCTCCCGACAGAACACCGGGGAGCTGTTTTTT
TRBD1 | TRBJ2-3 | TRBV27 | once | 16 | CASSVPTGGSTDTQYF | TGTGCCAGCAGTGTACCTACAGGGGGATCGACAGATACGCAGTATTTT
TRBD2 | TRBJ2-2 | TRBV4-1 | NA | 16 | CASSQVQTSPTGELFF | TGCGCCAGCAGCCAAGTCCAGACTAGCCCCACCGGGGAGCTGTTTTTT
NA | TRBJ2-7 | TRBV3-1/TRBV3-2 | NA | 13 | CASSPYRAYEQYF | TGTGCCAGCAGCCCTTACAGGGCGTACGAGCAGTACTTC
NA | TRBJ2-2 | TRBV7-9 | NA | 15 | CASSPVLAQTGELFF | TGTGCCAGCAGCCCCGTGCTAGCACAGACCGGGGAGCTGTTTTTT
NA | TRBJ1-5 | TRBV27 | NA | 17 | CASSSGVGTGLGQPQHF | TGTGCCAGCAGTTCAGGTGTAGGCACAGGGTTGGGACAGCCCCAGCATTTT
NA | TRBJ2-5 | TRBV28 | once | 11 | CASSFGETQYF | TGTGCCAGCAGTTTCGGAGAGACCCAGTACTTC
TRBD1 | TRBJ1-1 | TRBV6-5 | NA | 13 | CASSPGTVMRAFF | TGTGCCAGCAGTCCCGGGACAGTAATGCGGGCTTTCTTT
TRBD1 | TRBJ1-2 | TRBV7-2 | few | 14 | CASSFPGQNYGYTF | TGTGCCAGCAGCTTTCCGGGACAGAACTATGGCTACACCTTC
NA | TRBJ1-5 | TRBV4-3 | once | 16 | CASSQGAARGNQPQHF | TGCGCCAGCAGCCAAGGGGCAGCCCGTGGCAATCAGCCCCAGCATTTT
TRBD2 | TRBJ2-7 | TRBV29-1 | NA | 12 | CSVAGGAYEQYF | TGCAGCGTTGCGGGGGGGGCCTACGAGCAGTACTTC
NA | TRBJ1-6 | TRBV9 | NA | 16 | CASSVRGPVYNSPLHF | TGTGCCAGCAGCGTGCGAGGGCCGGTTTATAATTCACCCCTCCACTTT
NA | TRBJ1-3 | TRBV6-5 | NA | 15 | CASSPDTFSGNTIYF | TGTGCCAGCAGCCCAGACACCTTCTCTGGAAACACCATATATTTT
NA | TRBJ1-5 | TRBV19 | NA | 13 | CASSIARGQPQHF | TGTGCCAGTAGTATAGCTCGCGGTCAGCCCCAGCATTTT
NA | TRBJ1-5 | TRBV6-5 | once | 13 | CASSREQGQPQHF | TGTGCCAGCAGCCGGGAACAGGGACAGCCCCAGCATTTT
TRBD2 | TRBJ2-7 | TRBV9 | NA | 16 | CASSPRPSGSPHEQYF | TGTGCCAGCAGCCCACGTCCTAGCGGGAGTCCCCACGAGCAGTACTTC
NA | TRBJ2-7 | TRBV7-2 | NA | 15 | CASSLILVRAPAQYF | TGTGCCAGCAGCTTAATCCTCGTGAGGGCCCCGGCGCAGTACTTC
TRBD1 | TRBJ1-6 | TRBV27 | NA | 15 | CASSLSIGGRMPLHF | TGTGCCAGCAGTTTATCGATAGGGGGCCGGATGCCCCTCCACTTT
TRBD2 | TRBJ2-3 | TRBV18 | NA | 17 | CASSPSGTSGSKDTQYF | TGTGCCAGCTCACCGTCCGGGACTAGCGGGAGTAAGGATACGCAGTATTTT
NA | TRBJ1-5 | TRBV7-3 | NA | 13 | CASSLGVQEPQHF | TGTGCCAGCAGCTTAGGTGTGCAGGAGCCCCAGCATTTT
TRBD1 | TRBJ2-2 | TRBV19 | NA | 18 | CASSSPFRRDRITGELFF | TGTGCCAGTAGTTCCCCCTTCCGCCGGGACAGGATCACCGGGGAGCTGTTTTTT
NA | TRBJ2-1 | TRBV7-2 | few | 11 | CASSLGGDLFF | TGTGCCAGCAGCTTAGGGGGAGATTTGTTCTTC
NA | TRBJ1-1 | TRBV28 | NA | 15 | CASRAQGTWNTEAFF | TGTGCCAGCAGAGCTCAGGGGACCTGGAACACTGAAGCTTTCTTT
NA | TRBJ1-4 | TRBV2 | once | 13 | CARGQSTNEKLFF | TGTGCCAGAGGACAGTCAACTAATGAAAAACTGTTTTTT